These T cell receptor beta chains were read from a single sample in a study of CD8+CD57+ T cells in acquired aplastic anemia. Via MiXCR, TCRdb re-called the reads, giving one row per CDR3 protein. The table includes approximately 150,000 distinct CDR3 sequences, roughly two thirds detected once. The sample was sorted CD4+, CD8+, or CD8+CD57+ T cells (not recorded which) from PBMCs. The receptors were gathered from a human donor with aplastic anemia. CDR3s include the opening cysteine and the closing phenylalanine or tryptophan. A D gene is named only where the DNA matches it firmly. Size is stated for part of the rows, as once, few or many counts, or as a class when the clone is expanded.

V gene	clone size	J gene	D gene	CDR3 DNA	CDR3 protein
TRBV7-8	NA	TRBJ2-7	TRBD1	TGTGCCAGCAGCGCAGGACAGGGTGGAACCTACGAGCAGTACTTC	CASSAGQGGTYEQYF
TRBV7-9	few	TRBJ1-1	NA	TGTGCCAGCAGCTTTGGACGGGAAGAAGCTTTCTTT	CASSFGREEAFF
TRBV12-3/TRBV12-4	NA	TRBJ1-6	NA	TGTGCCAGCACCCAAACCCCGAGAGAGTCCCTCCACTTT	CASTQTPRESLHF
TRBV15	NA	TRBJ2-7	NA	TGTGCCACCAGCATGGCCGGCTCCTACGAGCAGTACTTC	CATSMAGSYEQYF
TRBV5-8	few	TRBJ2-7	NA	TGTGCCAGCAGCTTGGGGGACTACGAGCAGTACTTC	CASSLGDYEQYF
TRBV7-2	NA	TRBJ2-2	NA	TGTGCCAGCAGCTTAGTGGGAAATGCCGGGGAGCTGTTTTTT	CASSLVGNAGELFF
TRBV20-1	NA	TRBJ1-5	NA	TGCAGTGCTAGAGATGCAACGGTTAGCACCAGCAATCAGCCCCAGCATTTT	CSARDATVSTSNQPQHF
TRBV6-4	NA	TRBJ2-3	NA	TGTGCCAGCAGTGACTTCCAAGCGGGTTCTGGCACAGATACGCAGTATTTT	CASSDFQAGSGTDTQYF
TRBV5-6	NA	TRBJ2-7	TRBD1	TGTGCCAGCAGCTTGGGGGGGACAGGGTTTCTTTACGAGCAGTACTTC	CASSLGGTGFLYEQYF
TRBV9	NA	TRBJ2-2	NA	TGTGCCAGCAGCGTAGTACTATCGACTAATCCCGGGGAGCTGTTTTTC	CASSVVLSTNPGELFF
TRBV7-2	NA	TRBJ2-3	NA	TGTGCCAGCAGCTTGGTAGGCTACGCGGGGCAGTATTTT	CASSLVGYAGQYF
TRBV2	once	TRBJ2-7	NA	TGTGCCGGGTCCCGGGACTACGAGCAGTACTTC	CAGSRDYEQYF
TRBV12-3/TRBV12-4	NA	TRBJ1-2	NA	TGTGCCAGCAGTTTTAAAGACGGAGTTGGCTACACCTTC	CASSFKDGVGYTF
TRBV7-8	once	TRBJ2-7	TRBD2	TGTGCCTGCAGCTTAGCTGGCGGGGGGGCTTACGAGCAGTACTTC	CACSLAGGGAYEQYF
TRBV29-1	NA	TRBJ1-2	NA	TGCAGCGTTGATCCGTTCGATGGCTACACCTTC	CSVDPFDGYTF
TRBV19	NA	TRBJ2-1	TRBD2	TGTGCCAGTAGTATAGTTGCGGGAGGGCCCAATGAGCAGTTCTTC	CASSIVAGGPNEQFF
TRBV7-9	NA	TRBJ2-3	TRBD2	TGTGCCAGCACGGTACCGGGTAGCGGGTCGGGGGATACGCAGTATTTT	CASTVPGSGSGDTQYF
TRBV14	NA	TRBJ2-7	NA	TGTGCCAGCAGCCAAGATGGGGCAGGCTACGAGCAGTACTTC	CASSQDGAGYEQYF
TRBV7-3	NA	TRBJ2-7	TRBD2	TGTGCCAGCAGCCCGGGGGGGAGCTCCTACGAGCAGTACTTC	CASSPGGSSYEQYF
TRBV2	NA	TRBJ2-7	NA	TGTGCCAGCAGTGAAAGGGTCGTGCAGTACTTC	CASSERVVQYF
TRBV9	NA	TRBJ2-5	TRBD2	TGTGCCAGCAGCTTAAGCGGGGAAGAGACCCAGTACTTC	CASSLSGEETQYF
TRBV29-1	NA	TRBJ2-7	NA	TGCAGCGTTGAGTTTGGGACCCAAGGGTACGAGCAGTACTTC	CSVEFGTQGYEQYF
TRBV7-9	NA	TRBJ1-1	TRBD1	TGTGCCAGCAGCTTAGTCGGCCCCGGGACAGGGGTTGAAGCTTTCTTT	CASSLVGPGTGVEAFF
TRBV15	NA	TRBJ2-1	NA	TGTGCCACCAGCAGAGACCACCACAATGAGCAGTTCTTC	CATSRDHHNEQFF
TRBV2	NA	TRBJ1-1	NA	TGTGCCAGCTTTGAGTGGGCTCCTGCAGGACACACTGAAGCTTTCTTT	CASFEWAPAGHTEAFF
TRBV15	NA	TRBJ2-6	NA	TGTGCCACCAGCAGTACAGGTTTTGGGGCCAACGTCCTGACTTTC	CATSSTGFGANVLTF
TRBV9	NA	TRBJ2-1	TRBD2	TGTGCCAGCAGCGAAGGACTAGCGGGGGACTACAATGAGCAGTTCTTC	CASSEGLAGDYNEQFF
TRBV7-2	once	TRBJ2-1	TRBD1	TGTGCCAGCAGCTTCTCCGGGACAGTTTACAATGAGCAGTTCTTC	CASSFSGTVYNEQFF
TRBV7-8	NA	TRBJ2-2	TRBD1	TGTGCCAGCAGCGCAACAGGGGAAGCCGGGGAGCTGTTTTTC	CASSATGEAGELFF
TRBV20-1	NA	TRBJ2-7	TRBD2	TGCAGTGCTAGAGACCCTAGCGGAGGCGACGAGCAGTACTTC	CSARDPSGGDEQYF
TRBV29-1	few	TRBJ2-5	TRBD1	TGCAGCGTTGAGCGATCCGGGACAGGGAGAATCCCTCCCGTAGAGACCCAGTACTTC	CSVERSGTGRIPPVETQYF
TRBV20-1	few	TRBJ1-2	NA	TGCAGTGCTAGAGATCAAGAGGGGTCCTATGGCTACACCTTC	CSARDQEGSYGYTF
TRBV6-2/TRBV6-3	NA	TRBJ1-1	NA	TGTGCCAGCACGGAGCGGGAGGCCACTGAAGCTTTCTTT	CASTEREATEAFF
TRBV19	NA	TRBJ1-4	NA	TGTGCCAGCCGTACTGGGGAAAAACTGTTTTTT	CASRTGEKLFF
TRBV15	many	TRBJ1-5	NA	TGTGCCACCAGCAGACCAGATCAGCCCCAGCATTTT	CATSRPDQPQHF
TRBV15	NA	TRBJ1-1	NA	TGTGCCACCAGCAGAGACAAAACCGCTTTCTTT	CATSRDKTAFF
TRBV20-1	NA	TRBJ2-7	NA	TGCAGTGCTAGAAGGACACCAGACGACTACGAGCAGTACTTC	CSARRTPDDYEQYF
TRBV9	NA	TRBJ2-5	NA	TGTGCCAGCAGTCCGGGGGACAGCCAAGAGACCCAGTACTTC	CASSPGDSQETQYF
TRBV20-1	NA	TRBJ1-1	NA	TGCAGTGCTAGAGATCTGGGGCACACTGAAGCTTTCTTT	CSARDLGHTEAFF
TRBV5-1	NA	TRBJ1-1	NA	TGCGCCAGCAGCTCAGGTTCAGGGAACACTGAAGCTTTCTTT	CASSSGSGNTEAFF
TRBV30	NA	TRBJ2-3	NA	TGTGCCTGGAGTGAGGACGGAAGTCTCACAGATACGCAGTATTTT	CAWSEDGSLTDTQYF
TRBV7-9	NA	TRBJ2-5	TRBD2	TGTGCCAGCAGCTTAGTCCTAGCGGGAGGACAAGAGACCCAGTACTTC	CASSLVLAGGQETQYF
TRBV7-2	NA	TRBJ2-5	NA	TGTGCCAGCAGCTTAGTTGGCTCCCTCCCAGGGACCCAGTACTTC	CASSLVGSLPGTQYF
TRBV2	NA	TRBJ1-5	NA	TGTGCCAGCAGCGGCGAGGGAGTCAATCAGCCCCAGCATTTT	CASSGEGVNQPQHF
TRBV19	NA	TRBJ2-3	NA	TGTGCCAGTAGTGGCTGGAGCACAGATACGCAGTATTTT	CASSGWSTDTQYF
TRBV7-2	NA	TRBJ2-7	NA	TGTGCCAGCAGCTCCGGTGGGCACTTTCTCTACGAGCAGTACTTC	CASSSGGHFLYEQYF
TRBV7-9	once	TRBJ1-1	NA	TGTGCCAGCAGCTCTAGTAATTCGGGGGTTCGAGCTTTCTTT	CASSSSNSGVRAFF
TRBV7-9	NA	TRBJ1-6	NA	TGTGCCAGCAGCTTCACCGAGACAGCCAATTCACCCCTCCACTTT	CASSFTETANSPLHF
TRBV2	NA	TRBJ2-1	TRBD1	TGTGCCAGCAGTGACCGGGACAGAACCTACAATGAGCAGTTCTTC	CASSDRDRTYNEQFF